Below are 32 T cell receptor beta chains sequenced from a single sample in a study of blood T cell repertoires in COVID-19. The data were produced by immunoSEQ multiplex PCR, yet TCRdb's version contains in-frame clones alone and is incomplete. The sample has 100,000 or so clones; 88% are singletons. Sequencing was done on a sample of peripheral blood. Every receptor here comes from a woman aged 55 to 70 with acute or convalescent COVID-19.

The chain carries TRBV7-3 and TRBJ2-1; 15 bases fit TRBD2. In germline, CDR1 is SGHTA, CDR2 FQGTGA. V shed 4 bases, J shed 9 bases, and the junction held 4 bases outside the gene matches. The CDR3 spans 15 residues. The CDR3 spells CASSSGLAGGREQFF. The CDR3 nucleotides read TGTGCCAGCAGCTCGGGACTAGCGGGAGGTCGTGAGCAGTTCTTC.

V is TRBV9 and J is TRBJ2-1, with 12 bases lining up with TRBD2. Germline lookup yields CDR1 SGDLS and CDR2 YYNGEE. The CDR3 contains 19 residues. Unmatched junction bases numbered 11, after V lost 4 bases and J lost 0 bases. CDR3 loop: CASSLSHPGLAGSYNEQFF. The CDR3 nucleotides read TGTGCCAGCAGCCTTAGTCACCCGGGACTAGCGGGCTCCTACAATGAGCAGTTCTTC.

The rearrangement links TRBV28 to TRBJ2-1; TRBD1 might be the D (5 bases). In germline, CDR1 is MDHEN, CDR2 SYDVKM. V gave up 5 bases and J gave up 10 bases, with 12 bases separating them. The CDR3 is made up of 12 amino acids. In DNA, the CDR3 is TGTGCCAGCAGTCTCAGGGTCGGGGAGCAGTTCTTC. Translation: CASSLRVGEQFF.

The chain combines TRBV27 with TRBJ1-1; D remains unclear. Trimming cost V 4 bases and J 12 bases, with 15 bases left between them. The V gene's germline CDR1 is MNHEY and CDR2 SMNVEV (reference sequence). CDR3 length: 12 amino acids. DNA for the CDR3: TGTGCCAGCAGTTCCGGGATGTCGGGGACTTTCTTT. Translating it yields CASSSGMSGTFF.

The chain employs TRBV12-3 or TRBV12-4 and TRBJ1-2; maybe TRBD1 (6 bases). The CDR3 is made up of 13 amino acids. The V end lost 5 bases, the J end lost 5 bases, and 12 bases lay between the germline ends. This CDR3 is CASSLTGSYGYTF. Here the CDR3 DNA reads TGTGCCAGCAGTCTGACAGGCTCATATGGCTACACCTTC.

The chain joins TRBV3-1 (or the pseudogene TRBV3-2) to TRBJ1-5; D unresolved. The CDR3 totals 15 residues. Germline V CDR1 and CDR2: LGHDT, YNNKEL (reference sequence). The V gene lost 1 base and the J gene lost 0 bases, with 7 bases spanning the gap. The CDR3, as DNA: TGTGCCAGCAGCCAAGTCCCGGGTAGCAATCAGCCCCAGCATTTT. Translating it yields CASSQVPGSNQPQHF.

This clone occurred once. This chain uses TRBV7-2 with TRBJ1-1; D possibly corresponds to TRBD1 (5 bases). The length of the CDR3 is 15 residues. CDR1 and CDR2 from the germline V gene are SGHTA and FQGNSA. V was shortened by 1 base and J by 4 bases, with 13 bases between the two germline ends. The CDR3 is CASSLVRGRGTEAFF. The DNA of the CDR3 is TGTGCCAGCAGCTTAGTTCGGGGGAGGGGCACTGAAGCTTTCTTT.

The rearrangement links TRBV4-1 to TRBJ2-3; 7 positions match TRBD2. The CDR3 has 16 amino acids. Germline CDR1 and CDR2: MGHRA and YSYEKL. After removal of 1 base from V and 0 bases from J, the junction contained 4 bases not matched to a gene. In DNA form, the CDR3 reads TGCGCCAGCAGCCAAGGGACTAGATCTAGCACAGATACGCAGTATTTT. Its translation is CASSQGTRSSTDTQYF.

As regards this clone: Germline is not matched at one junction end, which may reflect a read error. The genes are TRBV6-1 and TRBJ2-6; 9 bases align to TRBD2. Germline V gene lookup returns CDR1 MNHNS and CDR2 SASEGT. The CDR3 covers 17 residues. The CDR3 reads CASSKAGGVSGANVLTF. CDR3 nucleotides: TGTGCCAGCAGTAAAGCGGGAGGAGTCTCTGGGGCCAACGTCCTGACTTTC.

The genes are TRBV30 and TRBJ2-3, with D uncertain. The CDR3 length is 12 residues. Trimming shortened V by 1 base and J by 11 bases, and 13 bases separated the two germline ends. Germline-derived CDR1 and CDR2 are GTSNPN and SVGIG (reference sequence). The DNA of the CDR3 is TGTGCCTGGAGTGCATTGACGGCGGTGCAGTATTTT. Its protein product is CAWSALTAVQYF.

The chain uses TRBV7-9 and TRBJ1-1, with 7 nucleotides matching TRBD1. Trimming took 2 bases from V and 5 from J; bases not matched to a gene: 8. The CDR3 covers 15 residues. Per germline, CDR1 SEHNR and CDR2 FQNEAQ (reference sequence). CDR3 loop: CASSLRRGPETEAFF. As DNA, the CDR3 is TGTGCCAGCAGCTTAAGGAGGGGGCCCGAGACTGAAGCTTTCTTT.

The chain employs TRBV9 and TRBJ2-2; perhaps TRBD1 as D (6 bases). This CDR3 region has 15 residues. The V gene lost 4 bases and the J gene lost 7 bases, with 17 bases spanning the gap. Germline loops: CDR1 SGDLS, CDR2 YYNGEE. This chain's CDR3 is CASSPDRLRGGELFF. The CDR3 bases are TGTGCCAGCAGCCCCGACAGGCTCAGAGGCGGGGAGCTGTTTTTT.

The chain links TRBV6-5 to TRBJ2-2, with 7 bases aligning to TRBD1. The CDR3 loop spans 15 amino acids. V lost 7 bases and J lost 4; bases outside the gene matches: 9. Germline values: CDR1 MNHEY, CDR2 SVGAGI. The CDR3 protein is CASKLDRDVTGELFF. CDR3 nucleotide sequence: TGTGCCAGCAAACTCGACAGGGACGTCACCGGGGAGCTGTTTTTT.

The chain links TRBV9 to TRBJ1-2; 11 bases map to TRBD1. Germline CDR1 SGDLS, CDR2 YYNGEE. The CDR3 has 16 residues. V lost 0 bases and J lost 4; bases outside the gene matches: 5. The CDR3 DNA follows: TGTGCCAGCAGCGTAGCTGGACAGGGGGCGCCCTATGGCTACACCTTC. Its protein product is CASSVAGQGAPYGYTF. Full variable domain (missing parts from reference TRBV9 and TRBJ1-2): DSGVTQTPKHLITATGQRVTLRCSPRSGDLSVYWYQQSLDQGLQFLIQYYNGEERAKGNILERFSAQQFPDLHSELNLSSLELGDSALYFCASSVAGQGAPYGYTFGSGTRLTVV.

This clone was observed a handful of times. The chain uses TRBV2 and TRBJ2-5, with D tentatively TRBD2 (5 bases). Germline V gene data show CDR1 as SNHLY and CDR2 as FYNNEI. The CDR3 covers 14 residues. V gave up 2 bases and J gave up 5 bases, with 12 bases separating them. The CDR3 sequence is CASSENEGKETQYF. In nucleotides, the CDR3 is TGTGCCAGCAGTGAAAATGAGGGAAAGGAGACCCAGTACTTC.

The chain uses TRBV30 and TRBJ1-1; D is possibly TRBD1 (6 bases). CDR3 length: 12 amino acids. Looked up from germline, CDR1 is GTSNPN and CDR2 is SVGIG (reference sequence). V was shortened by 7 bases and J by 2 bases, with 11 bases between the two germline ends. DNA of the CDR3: TGTGCCTATTACAGGGTAAACACTGAAGCTTTCTTT. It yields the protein CAYYRVNTEAFF. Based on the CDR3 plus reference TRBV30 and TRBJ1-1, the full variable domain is SQTIHQWPATLVQPVGSPLSLECTVEGTSNPNLYWYRQAAGRGLQLLFYSVGIGQISSEVPQNLSASRPQDRQFILSSKKLLLSDSGFYLCAYYRVNTEAFFGQGTRLTVV.

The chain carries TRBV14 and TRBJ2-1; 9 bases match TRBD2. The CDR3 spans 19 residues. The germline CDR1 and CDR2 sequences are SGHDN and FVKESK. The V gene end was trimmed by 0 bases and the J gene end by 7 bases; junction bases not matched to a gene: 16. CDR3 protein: CASSQDSWSVAGGRNEQFF. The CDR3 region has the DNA TGTGCCAGCAGCCAAGATAGTTGGTCCGTCGCGGGAGGGAGAAATGAGCAGTTCTTC.

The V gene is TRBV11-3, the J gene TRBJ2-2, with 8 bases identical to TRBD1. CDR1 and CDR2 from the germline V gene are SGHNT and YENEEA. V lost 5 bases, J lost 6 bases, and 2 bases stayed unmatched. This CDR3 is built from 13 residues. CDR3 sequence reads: CASSPRGPGELFF. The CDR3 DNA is TGTGCCAGCAGCCCCAGGGGGCCCGGGGAGCTGTTTTTT.

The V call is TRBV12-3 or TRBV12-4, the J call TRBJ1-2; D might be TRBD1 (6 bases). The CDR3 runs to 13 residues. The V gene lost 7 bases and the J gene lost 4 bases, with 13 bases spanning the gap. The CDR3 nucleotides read TGTGCCAGCACACCACAGGGACCCTATGGCTACACCTTC. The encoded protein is CASTPQGPYGYTF.

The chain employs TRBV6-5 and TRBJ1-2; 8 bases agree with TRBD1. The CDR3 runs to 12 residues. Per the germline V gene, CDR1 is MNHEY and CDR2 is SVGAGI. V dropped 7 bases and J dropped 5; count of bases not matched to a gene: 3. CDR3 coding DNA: TGTGCCAGCACCAGACAGGGGTATGGCTACACCTTC. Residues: CASTRQGYGYTF.

The CDR3 protein is CASSPQPGTDTQYF. In DNA form, the CDR3 reads TGTGCCAGCAGCCCCCAGCCCGGGACAGATACGCAGTATTTT. The chain recombines TRBV7-2 with TRBJ2-3, with D unresolved. CDR1 is SGHTA and CDR2 is FQGNSA in the germline V gene. The CDR3 runs to 14 residues. V lost 5 bases, J lost 3 bases, and 12 bases lay in between.

CDR3 sequence: CASSPTSGGSTDTQYF. As DNA, the CDR3 is TGTGCCAGCTCACCCACTAGCGGGGGGAGCACAGATACGCAGTATTTT. J is TRBJ2-3 and V is TRBV18; 12 positions match TRBD2. CDR1 is KGHSH and CDR2 is LQKENI in the germline V gene. J was trimmed by 0 bases and V by 3 bases; bases with no gene match: 1. This CDR3 has 16 residues.

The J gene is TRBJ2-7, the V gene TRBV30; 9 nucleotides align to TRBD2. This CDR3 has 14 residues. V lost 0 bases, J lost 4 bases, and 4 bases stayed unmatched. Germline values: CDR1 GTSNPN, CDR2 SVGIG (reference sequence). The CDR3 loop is CAWSVGTSSYEQYV. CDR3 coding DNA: TGTGCCTGGAGTGTGGGGACTAGCTCTTACGAGCAGTACGTC.

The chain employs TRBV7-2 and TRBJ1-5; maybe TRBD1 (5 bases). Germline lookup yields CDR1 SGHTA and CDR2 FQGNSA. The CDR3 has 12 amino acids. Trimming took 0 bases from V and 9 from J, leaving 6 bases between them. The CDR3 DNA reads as TGTGCCAGCAGCTTAGCAACAGGGCCCCAGCATTTT. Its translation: CASSLATGPQHF.

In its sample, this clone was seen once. In nucleotides, the CDR3 is TGTGCCAGCAGCCTCGGCTCGGGGGTTACTGAAGCTTTCTTT. Encoded protein: CASSLGSGVTEAFF. This chain joins TRBV6-5 and TRBJ1-1, with D tentatively TRBD1 (5 bases). This CDR3 spans 14 amino acids. V lost 6 bases and J 5 bases, leaving 16 bases between the germline ends. Germline values: CDR1 MNHEY, CDR2 SVGAGI.

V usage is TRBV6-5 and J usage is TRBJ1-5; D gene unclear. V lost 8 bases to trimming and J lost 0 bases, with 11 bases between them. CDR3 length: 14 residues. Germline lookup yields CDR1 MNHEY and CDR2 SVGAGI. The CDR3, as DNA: TGTGCCAGCGAAAGGAGGGTTAGCAATCAGCCCCAGCATTTT. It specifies CASERRVSNQPQHF.

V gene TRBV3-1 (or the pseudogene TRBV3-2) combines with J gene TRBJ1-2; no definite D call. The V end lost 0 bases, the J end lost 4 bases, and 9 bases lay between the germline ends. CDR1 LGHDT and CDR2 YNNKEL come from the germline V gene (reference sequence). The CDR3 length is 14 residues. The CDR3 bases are TGTGCCAGCAGCCAAGAATTAACGGGCTATGGCTACACCTTC. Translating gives CASSQELTGYGYTF.

The CDR3 nucleotides read TGTGCCAGTAGTCCCTCAGCGGGAGACTTGGAGACCCAGTACTTC. Translated: CASSPSAGDLETQYF. The rearrangement uses TRBV19 and TRBJ2-5, with 8 bases lining up with TRBD2. The CDR3 has 15 residues. The V segment lost 5 bases and the J segment 5 bases; nucleotides outside the gene matches: 10. The germline V gene encodes CDR1 LNHDA and CDR2 SQIVND (reference sequence).

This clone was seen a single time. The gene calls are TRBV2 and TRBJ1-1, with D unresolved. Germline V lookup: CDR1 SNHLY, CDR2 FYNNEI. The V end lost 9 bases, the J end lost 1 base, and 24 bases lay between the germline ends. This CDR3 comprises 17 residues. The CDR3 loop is CARSKTAGGIRNTEAFF. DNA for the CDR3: TGTGCCAGATCAAAAACGGCGGGAGGGATCAGGAACACTGAAGCTTTCTTT.

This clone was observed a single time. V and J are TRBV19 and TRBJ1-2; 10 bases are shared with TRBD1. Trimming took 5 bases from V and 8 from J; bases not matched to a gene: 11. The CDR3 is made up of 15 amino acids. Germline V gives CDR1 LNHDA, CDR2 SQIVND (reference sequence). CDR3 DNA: TGTGCCAGTAGTCCAGCAGGGACAGGGGTAATAGGCTACACCTTC. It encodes CASSPAGTGVIGYTF.

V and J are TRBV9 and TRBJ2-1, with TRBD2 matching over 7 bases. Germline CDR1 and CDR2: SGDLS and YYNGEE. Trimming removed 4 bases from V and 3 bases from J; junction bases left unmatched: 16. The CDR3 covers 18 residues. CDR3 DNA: TGTGCCAGCAGCCCCCGATCGTCTAGCGGAGAATTCTACAATGAGCAGTTCTTC. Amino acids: CASSPRSSSGEFYNEQFF.

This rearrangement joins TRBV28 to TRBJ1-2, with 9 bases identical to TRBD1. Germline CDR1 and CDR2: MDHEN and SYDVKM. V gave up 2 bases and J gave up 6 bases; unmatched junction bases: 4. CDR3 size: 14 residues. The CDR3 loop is CASSLNRGLNGYTF. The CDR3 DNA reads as TGTGCCAGCAGTTTAAACAGGGGGCTAAATGGCTACACCTTC.